This TCR beta chain was captured in a study of T-cell reconstitution after alpha-beta-depleted transplantation in children. General observations from the study: Elevated TCRbeta diversity at day 60 was traced, in some patients, to surviving recipient T cells and thymic progenitors. Reportedly, alpha-beta T cells present about two months post-transplant originated from several hundred expanded clones of graft origin. One year after transplant, T-cell counts and diversity came mostly from newly produced T cells.

Concerning this clonotype itself: Antigen: not known.

This CDR3 contains 13 residues. In germline, CDR1 is KGHSH, CDR2 LQKENI. Trimming left V 2 bases short and J 4 bases short, with 7 bases between. Using unique molecular identifiers, the investigators prepared the TCRbeta library. Each CDR3 protein is one row after TCRdb ran MiXCR on the PCR reads. The data hold about 610,000 distinct CDR3 sequences, with 20% to 30% observed a single time. The TCR was taken from a boy younger than two with Wiskott-Aldrich syndrome, due to receive a stem cell transplant. This specimen was PBMCs, taken before TCRalphabeta/CD19-depleted stem cell transplant. The chain has TRBV18 and TRBJ2-3; D is unclear. CDR3 coding DNA: TGTGCCAGCTCACCATTGTCGCCAGATACGCAGTATTTT. As protein: CASSPLSPDTQYF.